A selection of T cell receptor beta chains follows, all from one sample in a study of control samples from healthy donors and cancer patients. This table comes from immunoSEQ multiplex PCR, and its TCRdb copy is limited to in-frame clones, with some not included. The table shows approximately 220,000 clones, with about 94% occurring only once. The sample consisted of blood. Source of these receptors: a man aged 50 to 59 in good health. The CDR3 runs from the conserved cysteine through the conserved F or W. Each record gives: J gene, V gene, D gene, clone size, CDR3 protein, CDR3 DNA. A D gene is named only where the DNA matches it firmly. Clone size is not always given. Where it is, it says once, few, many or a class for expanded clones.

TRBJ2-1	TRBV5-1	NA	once	CASSLMRGDRDEQFF	TGCGCCAGCAGCTTGATGCGGGGAGATAGGGATGAGCAGTTCTTC
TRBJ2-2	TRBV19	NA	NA	CASSRGPRAGGLLFF	TGTGCCAGTAGCCGGGGGCCCAGGGCTGGCGGGTTGCTGTTTTTT
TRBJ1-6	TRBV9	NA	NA	CASSGSVGGEGVPLHF	TGTGCCAGCAGCGGCAGTGTCGGGGGAGAAGGGGTCCCCCTCCACTTT
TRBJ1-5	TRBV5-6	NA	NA	CASSVGGGGEGQPQHF	TGTGCCAGCAGCGTTGGGGGCGGGGGCGAGGGTCAGCCCCAGCATTTT
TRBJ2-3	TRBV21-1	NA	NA	CASQPPPGGGSKDTQYF	TGTGCCAGCCAACCCCCTCCCGGGGGGGGCAGTAAAGATACGCAGTATTTT
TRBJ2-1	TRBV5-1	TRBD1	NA	CASTWTGGSNEQFF	TGCGCCAGCACCTGGACAGGGGGCTCCAATGAGCAGTTCTTC
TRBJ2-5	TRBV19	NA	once	CASSMGTFTETQYF	TGTGCCAGTAGTATGGGCACTTTCACCGAGACCCAGTACTTC
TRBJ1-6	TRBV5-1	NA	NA	CASSLDRALTLHF	TGCGCCAGCAGCTTGGACAGGGCCCTCACCCTCCACTTT
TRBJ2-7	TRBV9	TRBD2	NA	CASSGGLAGYEQYF	TGTGCCAGCAGCGGGGGACTAGCGGGGTACGAGCAGTACTTC
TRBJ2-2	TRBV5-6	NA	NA	CASSLSHSYTGELFF	TGTGCCAGCAGCCTCTCCCACTCATACACCGGGGAGCTGTTTTTT
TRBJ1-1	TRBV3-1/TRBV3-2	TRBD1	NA	CASSQLGQGTEAFF	TGTGCCAGCAGCCAGCTCGGACAGGGCACTGAAGCTTTCTTT
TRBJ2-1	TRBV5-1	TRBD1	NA	CASSSGFRTGTNEQFF	TGCGCCAGCAGCTCGGGGTTTCGGACAGGCACGAATGAGCAGTTCTTC
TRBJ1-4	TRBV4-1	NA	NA	CATSFAAANEKLFF	TGCGCCACCAGTTTCGCAGCCGCTAATGAAAAACTGTTTTTT
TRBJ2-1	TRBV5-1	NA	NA	CASSLLSGVSYNEQFF	TGCGCCAGCAGCTTGTTGTCGGGGGTTTCCTACAATGAGCAGTTCTTC
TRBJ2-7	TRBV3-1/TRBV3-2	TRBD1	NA	CASSQGISQGVPYEQYF	TGTGCCAGCAGCCAAGGGATTTCACAGGGGGTTCCCTACGAGCAGTACTTC
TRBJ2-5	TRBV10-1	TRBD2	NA	CASSERRGEETQYF	TGCGCCAGCAGTGAGAGACGGGGGGAAGAGACCCAGTACTTC
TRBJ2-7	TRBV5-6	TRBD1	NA	CASSLLGTGFVNEQYF	TGTGCCAGCAGCTTGCTTGGGACAGGGTTTGTGAACGAGCAGTACTTC
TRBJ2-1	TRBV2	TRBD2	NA	CASRRAGDYNEQFF	TGTGCCAGCCGGAGAGCGGGGGACTACAATGAGCAGTTCTTC
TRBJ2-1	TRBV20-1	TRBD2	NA	CSAGGFSGGFYNEQFF	TGCAGTGCTGGTGGATTTAGCGGGGGGTTCTACAATGAGCAGTTCTTC
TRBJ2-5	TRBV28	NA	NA	CASTKLNRDQETQYF	TGTGCCAGCACAAAACTGAATCGGGACCAAGAGACCCAGTACTTC
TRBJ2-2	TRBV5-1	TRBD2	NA	CASSLGNPGLAGGELFF	TGCGCCAGCAGCTTGGGGAATCCGGGACTAGCCGGCGGGGAGCTGTTTTTT
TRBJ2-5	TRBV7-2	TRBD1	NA	CASSRDRGQETQYF	TGTGCCAGCAGCCGGGACAGGGGTCAAGAGACCCAGTACTTC
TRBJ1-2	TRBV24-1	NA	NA	CATSERQVNYGYTF	TGTGCCACCAGTGAGCGACAGGTTAACTATGGCTACACCTTC
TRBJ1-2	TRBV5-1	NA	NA	CASSLGDGNYGYTF	TGCGCCAGCAGCTTGGGGGACGGGAACTATGGCTACACCTTC
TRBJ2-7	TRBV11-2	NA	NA	CASSLGRGYEQYF	TGTGCCAGCAGCTTAGGTAGGGGATACGAGCAGTACTTC
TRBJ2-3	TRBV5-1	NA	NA	CASRPQAFPTDTQYF	TGCGCCAGCAGGCCCCAGGCCTTTCCCACAGATACGCAGTATTTT
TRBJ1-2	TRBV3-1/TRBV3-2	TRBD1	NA	CASSQGRNRGGGYTF	TGTGCCAGCAGCCAAGGAAGAAACAGGGGCGGTGGCTACACCTTC
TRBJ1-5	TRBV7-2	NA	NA	CASSLVGGIGQPQHF	TGTGCCAGCAGCTTAGTCGGGGGAATTGGTCAGCCCCAGCATTTT
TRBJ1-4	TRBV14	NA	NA	CASSLPHSEKLFF	TGTGCCAGCAGCCTGCCCCATAGTGAAAAACTGTTTTTT
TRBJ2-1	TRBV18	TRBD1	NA	CASSPGTGSGEQFF	TGTGCCAGCTCACCCGGGACAGGATCCGGTGAGCAGTTCTTC
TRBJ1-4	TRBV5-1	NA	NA	CASSLAVPKRANEKLFF	TGCGCCAGCAGCTTGGCCGTACCAAAGAGGGCTAATGAAAAACTGTTTTTT
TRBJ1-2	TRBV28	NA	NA	CASTLRGPSGYTF	TGTGCCAGCACCCTACGGGGTCCGAGTGGCTACACCTTC
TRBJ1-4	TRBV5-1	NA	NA	CASSFDGSSEKLFF	TGCGCCAGCAGCTTCGACGGTAGTAGTGAAAAACTGTTTTTT
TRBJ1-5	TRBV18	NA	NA	CASSRATVEPQHF	TGTGCCAGCTCAAGAGCGACCGTAGAACCCCAGCATTTT
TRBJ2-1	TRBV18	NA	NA	CASSPPSTSYYNEQFF	TGTGCCAGCTCACCACCCTCAACTTCTTATTACAATGAGCAGTTCTTC
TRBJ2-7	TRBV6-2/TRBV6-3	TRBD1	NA	CVSSYRQGYEQYF	TGTGTCAGCAGTTATCGACAGGGCTACGAGCAGTACTTC
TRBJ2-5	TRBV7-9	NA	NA	CASSLSPHQETQYF	TGTGCCAGCAGCTTATCTCCTCATCAGGAGACCCAGTACTTC
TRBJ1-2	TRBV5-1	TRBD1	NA	CASRRDSTNYGYTF	TGCGCCAGCAGACGGGACAGCACTAACTATGGCTACACCTTC